The 17 T cell receptor beta chains reported below all come from one sample, sequenced in a study of T cells after yellow fever vaccination. TCRdb re-called the 5' RACE reads with MiXCR, one entry per CDR3 protein. The sample has hundreds of thousands of distinct CDR3 sequences, 18% seen once. The specimen was PBMCs, collected before the yellow fever booster vaccination. The receptors derive from a man in his late teens or twenties who received the YFV17D yellow fever vaccine.

This clonotype was counted only a few times. The chain joins TRBV6-1 to TRBJ2-4; 10 nucleotides match TRBD1. Looked up from germline, CDR1 is MNHNS and CDR2 is SASEGT. This CDR3 has 15 residues. J was trimmed by 9 bases and V by 2 bases; bases with no gene match: 7. For the CDR3, the DNA is TGTGCCAGCAGTGAAACCGGGACAGGGGTTGGCATTCAGTACTTC. This translates into CASSETGTGVGIQYF.

This clonotype is a singleton in its sample. The chain has TRBV5-5 and TRBJ2-3, with TRBD1 matching over 11 bases. Looked up from germline, CDR1 is SGHKS and CDR2 is YYEKEE (reference sequence). The CDR3 consists of 17 residues. The ends lost 0 bases at V and 4 bases at J; junction bases unmatched: 7. CDR3 residues: CASSLGWDRGYADTQYF. CDR3 bases: TGTGCCAGCAGCTTGGGGTGGGACAGGGGGTATGCAGATACGCAGTATTTT.

This chain uses TRBV21-1 with TRBJ1-5; the D call in the table, TRBD1, was not verified against the DNA. TRBV21-1 is a pseudogene segment. The CDR3 has 13 amino acids. CDR3 protein: CASTLWRAQPQHF. The CDR3, as DNA: TGTGCCAGCACCCTTTGGCGGGCGCAGCCCCAGCATTTT.

V gene TRBV15 combines with J gene TRBJ1-5; D not certain. CDR1 is LNHNV and CDR2 is YYDKDF in the germline V gene (reference sequence). The CDR3 runs to 13 residues. Trimming took 1 base from V and 6 from J, leaving 7 bases between them. CDR3 sequence: CATSRVGFQPQHF. CDR3 DNA: TGTGCCACCAGCAGAGTGGGGTTTCAGCCCCAGCATTTT.

The chain carries TRBV20-1 and TRBJ2-7, with 9 bases matching TRBD2. The V segment lost 0 bases and the J segment 4 bases; nucleotides outside the gene matches: 7. The CDR3 contains 15 residues. The germline V gene encodes CDR1 DFQATT and CDR2 SNEGSKA (reference sequence). The CDR3 DNA reads TGCAGTGCTAGAGATCTCCGCGGGGGGGCTTACGAGCAGTACTTC. Amino acid sequence: CSARDLRGGAYEQYF.

This chain connects TRBV5-1 to TRBJ1-3; D remains ambiguous. The CDR3 spans 12 residues. Germline V gene sequence: CDR1 SGHRS, CDR2 YFSETQ. Trimming cost V 2 bases and J 7 bases, with 7 bases left between them. The CDR3 protein is CASSLQRNTIYF. DNA for the CDR3: TGCGCCAGCAGCTTACAGCGGAACACCATATATTTT.

This clonotype was counted between two and nine times. J is TRBJ2-1 and V is TRBV19; TRBD1 agrees at 10 bases. V shed 6 bases and J 9 bases; nucleotides not matched to a gene: 8. This CDR3 contains 14 residues. The germline V gene encodes CDR1 LNHDA and CDR2 SQIVND (reference sequence). The CDR3 is CASSGGTGEIEQFF. In nucleotides, the CDR3 is TGTGCCAGTAGCGGGGGGACAGGGGAGATTGAGCAGTTCTTC.

The table lists this clonotype with many counts. The chain recombines TRBV27 with TRBJ2-2, with D maybe TRBD2 (6 bases). Germline CDR1 and CDR2: MNHEY and SMNVEV (reference sequence). The V gene lost 5 bases and the J gene lost 0 bases, with 10 bases spanning the gap. The CDR3 is 15 residues long. The CDR3 region is CASSRLGSNTGELFF. CDR3 DNA sequence: TGTGCCAGCAGTCGACTAGGATCGAACACCGGGGAGCTGTTTTTT.

V usage is TRBV10-3 and J usage is TRBJ2-5; D uncertain. V shed 3 bases and J shed 0 bases, with 5 bases lying between them. The CDR3 sequence is 13 residues long. Germline assignment: CDR1 ENHRY and CDR2 SYGVKD. This CDR3 is CAISETNQETQYF. The CDR3 nucleotides read TGTGCCATCAGTGAAACGAACCAAGAGACCCAGTACTTC.

This chain uses TRBV9 with TRBJ2-5; the D is unclear. The V and J ends lost 4 bases and 4 bases respectively, with 11 bases between them. The CDR3 sequence is 13 residues long. Germline assignment: CDR1 SGDLS and CDR2 YYNGEE. The DNA of the CDR3 is TGTGCCAGCAGCCGGTACAGCGTAGAGACCCAGTACTTC. This gives the protein CASSRYSVETQYF.

This clonotype was picked up a small number of times. The rearrangement links TRBV2 to TRBJ1-1; TRBD1 matches at 10 bases. The CDR3 has 15 amino acids. The V segment lost 6 bases and the J segment 0 bases; nucleotides outside the gene matches: 4. Germline V gives CDR1 SNHLY, CDR2 FYNNEI. The CDR3 is CASRDRGTVNTEAFF. The DNA for the CDR3 is TGTGCCAGCAGGGACAGGGGGACTGTGAACACTGAAGCTTTCTTT.

In this sample, this clonotype turned up many times. This chain connects TRBV10-3 to TRBJ1-2, with D possibly being TRBD1 (6 bases). CDR3 length: 15 residues. The germline V and J ends were trimmed by 6 bases and 1 base, with 15 bases remaining between them. Germline lookup yields CDR1 ENHRY and CDR2 SYGVKD. As DNA, the CDR3 is TGTGCCATCAGCCCTCGAGACAGGATTAACTATGGCTACACCTTC. It is translated as CAISPRDRINYGYTF.

The CDR3 DNA reads as TGTGCCAGCAGGCTCCGGGGCTGGATCTCCTACGAGCAGTACTTC. Residues: CASRLRGWISYEQYF. The chain links TRBV6-5 to TRBJ2-7; either TRBD1 or TRBD2 may fit D (5 bases each). Germline assignment: CDR1 MNHEY and CDR2 SVGAGI. V dropped 6 bases and J dropped 0 bases, with 15 bases sitting between them. The length of the CDR3 is 15 residues.

This sequence joins TRBV5-6 and TRBJ2-7, with no clear D. Looked up from germline, CDR1 is SGHDT and CDR2 is YYEEEE. This CDR3 has 13 amino acids. V shed 3 bases and J shed 6 bases, with 13 bases lying between them. CDR3 nucleotides: TGTGCCAGCAGCTCGATCATGGCAGGCGAGCAGTACGTC. This gives the protein CASSSIMAGEQYV.

The sample holds a few counts of this clonotype. This chain connects TRBV12-3 or TRBV12-4 to TRBJ2-3; the D is unclear. V was pared by 3 bases and J by 2 bases, with 9 bases between. CDR3 length: 14 amino acids. This CDR3 is CASSFAGITDTQYF. CDR3 nucleotides: TGTGCCAGCAGTTTTGCCGGTATCACAGATACGCAGTATTTT.

The chain couples TRBV14 to TRBJ2-2, with D possibly being TRBD1 (6 bases). CDR1 is SGHDN, CDR2 FVKESK, per germline. Trimming took 6 bases from V and 6 from J, leaving 11 bases between them. CDR3 length equals 13 residues. The CDR3 spells CASRPQGPGELFF. The CDR3 DNA reads as TGTGCCAGCAGGCCACAGGGTCCCGGGGAGCTGTTTTTT.

This clonotype showed up just a few times. V gene TRBV20-1 combines with J gene TRBJ2-3, with 9 bases lining up with TRBD2. Trimming at V came to 5 bases and at J to 3 bases, leaving 3 bases not matched to a gene. Germline assignment: CDR1 DFQATT and CDR2 SNEGSKA (reference sequence). CDR3 length equals 13 residues. As DNA, the CDR3 is TGCAGTGCTGGGCTAGCGGGGACAGATACGCAGTATTTT. Translation: CSAGLAGTDTQYF.